This TCR beta chain was recorded in a study of T-cell memory formation after mild COVID-19. The V end lost 5 bases, the J end lost 6 bases, and 13 bases lay between the germline ends. The CDR3 runs 14 residues. Germline V gives CDR1 SNHLY, CDR2 FYNNEI. Regarding the study as a whole: CD4+ clones that contracted lay mainly in CM and EM; CD8+ ones lay in EMRA.

TCR alpha and TCR beta cDNA libraries with sample barcodes and UMIs came from 5'RACE using constant-segment primers. TCRdb re-analysed the 5' RACE reads in MiXCR, keeping a single row per CDR3 protein. The sample has just over 350,000 distinct CDR3 sequences, roughly 14% seen once. This clonotype was seen a handful of times. Antigen unknown. The sequence was collected from a man in his late teens or twenties who had mild COVID-19 (a few samples of this study predate the infection). Cell type and time point are not known. The sample comprised PBMCs or a T cell subset sorted from them (not recorded which). The chain combines TRBV2 with TRBJ2-2; the D gene is possibly TRBD1 (5 bases). CDR3 sequence: CASSRQGGPGELFF. The CDR3 nucleotides are TGTGCCAGCAGTAGGCAGGGCGGCCCCGGGGAGCTGTTTTTT.